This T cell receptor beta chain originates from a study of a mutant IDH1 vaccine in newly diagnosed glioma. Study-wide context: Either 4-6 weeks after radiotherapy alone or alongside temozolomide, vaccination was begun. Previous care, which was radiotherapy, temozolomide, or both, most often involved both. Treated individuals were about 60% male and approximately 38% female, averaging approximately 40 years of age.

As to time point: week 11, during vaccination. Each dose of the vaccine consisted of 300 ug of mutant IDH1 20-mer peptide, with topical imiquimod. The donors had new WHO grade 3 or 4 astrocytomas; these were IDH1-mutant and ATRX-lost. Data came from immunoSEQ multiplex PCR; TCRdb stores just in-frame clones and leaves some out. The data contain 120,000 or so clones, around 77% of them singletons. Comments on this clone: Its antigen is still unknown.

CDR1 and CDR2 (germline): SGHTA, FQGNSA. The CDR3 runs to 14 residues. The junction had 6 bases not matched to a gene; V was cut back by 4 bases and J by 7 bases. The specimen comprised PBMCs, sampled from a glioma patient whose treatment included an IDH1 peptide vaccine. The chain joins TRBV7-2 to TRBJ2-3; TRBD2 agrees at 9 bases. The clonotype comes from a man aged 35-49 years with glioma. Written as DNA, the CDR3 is TGTGCCAGCAGCTCTAGGCGGGAGGGTTATACGCAGTATTTT. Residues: CASSSRREGYTQYF. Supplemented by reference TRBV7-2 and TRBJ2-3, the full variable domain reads GAGVSQSPSNKVTEKGKDVELRCDPISGHTALYWYRQSLGQGLEFLIYFQGNSAPDKSGLPSDRFSAERTGGSVSTLTIQRTQQEDSAVYLCASSSRREGYTQYFGPGTRLTVL.